This TCR beta chain is drawn from a study of cytotoxic CD8 clonotypes in ibrutinib-treated CLL. Libraries were prepared by immunoSEQ multiplex PCR; TCRdb keeps only in-frame clonotypes and omits some of them. Among about 310,000 clones, more than 65% were seen once, and the ten largest hold over 6.5%. Of note for this clone: The antigen is not known.

Study observations and caveats: Sustained-remission and progressing patients were not sampled at matched times.

Germline V gene lookup returns CDR1 SGHVS and CDR2 FNYEAQ. The CDR3 covers 17 residues. J lost 4 bases, V lost 1 base, and 4 bases had no gene match. This chain uses TRBV7-6 with TRBJ2-2, with 12 bases matching TRBD2. The source of this sequence is a human donor with chronic lymphocytic leukemia. The sequencing here drew on PBMCs, taken before ibrutinib treatment. DNA for the CDR3: TGTGCCAGCAGCTTAGAGACTAGCGGGAGTGCCACCGGGGAGCTGTTTTTT. Translating gives CASSLETSGSATGELFF.